The sequence of this TCR beta chain was determined in a study of cytomegalovirus exposure and HLA in healthy donors. Across the study: Counted in an early data release were tens of millions of unique TCRs from HLA-typed donors. Study conclusions and caveats: Cytomegalovirus-associated TCR beta chains were listed, numbering 150 to 200. Later analysis demonstrated an association between a missense DCLRE1C variant and TCR beta V- and J-gene trimming.

Note on this clone: Its target is unknown.

The CDR3 totals 14 residues. Trimming at V came to 2 bases and at J to 8 bases, leaving 7 bases not matched to a gene. CDR1 is LNHNV, CDR2 YYDKDF, per germline (reference sequence). PCR amplification relied on 60 Vbeta primers (plus 13 Jbeta primers). The data were produced by immunoSEQ multiplex PCR, yet TCRdb's version contains in-frame clones alone and is incomplete. The sample has fewer than 200,000 clones; roughly 87% are singletons. Sequenced sample: PBMCs. This TCR derives from a girl aged 5-17 years in good health and CMV-seropositive. The chain links TRBV15 to TRBJ1-2; TRBD1 matches 8 bases. CDR3 nucleotide sequence: TGTGCCACCAGCAGAATAGACAGGGGCGGAGGCTACACCTTC. Amino acid sequence: CATSRIDRGGGYTF.